The clone carrying this TCR beta chain was observed many times. The antigen remains unidentified. CDR3 length equals 11 residues. Germline loops: CDR1 LGHDT, CDR2 YNNKEL (reference sequence). V lost 2 bases and J 8 bases, leaving 6 bases between the germline ends. This record belongs to a study of T cells in Graves' hyperthyroidism and ophthalmopathy. The hyperthyroidism was newly diagnosed and had lasted under 2 months; the patients were aged 18 to 65. It was uncontrolled infection, other autoimmune disease, pregnancy or lactation that excluded patients. TCR beta CDR3 regions were amplified from RNA transcripts. The HTBI set primed first-round TCR CDR3 RT-PCR. From the multiplex PCR reads, TCRdb called clonotypes with MiXCR, one entry per CDR3 protein. Among a few hundred thousand distinct CDR3 sequences, roughly 13% were seen once, and the ten largest hold 4% to 6.5%. Study outcomes and limitations: Ophthalmopathy was model-predicted a median roughly 6.5 months pre-onset.

This chain connects TRBV3-1 to TRBJ1-1; D not resolved. The sample was blood. The sequence was collected from a woman between 18 and 29 years old with Graves' hyperthyroidism. CDR3 protein: CASSQTKEAFF. CDR3 DNA: TGTGCCAGCAGCCAAACTAAGGAAGCTTTCTTT.